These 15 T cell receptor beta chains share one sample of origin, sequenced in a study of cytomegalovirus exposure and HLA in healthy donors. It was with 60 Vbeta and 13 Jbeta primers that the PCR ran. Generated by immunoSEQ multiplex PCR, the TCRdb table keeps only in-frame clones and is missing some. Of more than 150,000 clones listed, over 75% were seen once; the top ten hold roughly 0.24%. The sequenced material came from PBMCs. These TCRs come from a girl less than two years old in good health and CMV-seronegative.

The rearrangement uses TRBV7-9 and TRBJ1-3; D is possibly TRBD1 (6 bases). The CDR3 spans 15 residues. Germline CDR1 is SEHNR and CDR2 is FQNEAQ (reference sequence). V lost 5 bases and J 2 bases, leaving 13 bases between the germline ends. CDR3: CASSPKRDTGNTIYF. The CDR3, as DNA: TGTGCCAGCAGCCCAAAAAGGGACACTGGAAACACCATATATTTT.

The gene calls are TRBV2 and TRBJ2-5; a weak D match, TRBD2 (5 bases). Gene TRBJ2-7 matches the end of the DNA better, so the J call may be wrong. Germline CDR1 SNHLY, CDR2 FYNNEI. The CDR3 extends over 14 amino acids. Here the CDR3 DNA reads TGTGCCAGCAGGATAGCCCGGGACTCCTACGAGCAGTACTTC. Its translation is CASRIARDSYEQYF.

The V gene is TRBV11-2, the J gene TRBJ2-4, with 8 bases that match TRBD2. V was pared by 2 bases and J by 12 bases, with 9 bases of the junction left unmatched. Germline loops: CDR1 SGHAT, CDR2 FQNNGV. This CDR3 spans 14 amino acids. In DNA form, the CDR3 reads TGTGCCAGCAGCTTATTTGGTAGCGGGGTCCGTCAGTACTTC. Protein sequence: CASSLFGSGVRQYF.

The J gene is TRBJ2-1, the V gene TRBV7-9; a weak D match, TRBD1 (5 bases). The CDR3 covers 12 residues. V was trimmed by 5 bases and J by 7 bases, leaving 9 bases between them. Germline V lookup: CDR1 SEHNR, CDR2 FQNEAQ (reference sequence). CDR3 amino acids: CASSDSGNEQFF. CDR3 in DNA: TGTGCCAGCAGCGATTCAGGGAATGAGCAGTTCTTC.

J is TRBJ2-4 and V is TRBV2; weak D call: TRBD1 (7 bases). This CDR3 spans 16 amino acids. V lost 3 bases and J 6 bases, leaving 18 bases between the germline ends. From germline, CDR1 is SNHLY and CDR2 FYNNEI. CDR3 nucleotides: TGTGCCAGCAGTGAGTTGAAGGGGGCGCGGGGAAACATTCAGTACTTC. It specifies CASSELKGARGNIQYF.

CDR3: CASSRDRAIFF. The CDR3 region has the DNA TGTGCCAGCAGCCGGGACAGGGCAATATTCTTC. The chain combines TRBV11-2 with TRBJ2-1, with 9 nucleotides matching TRBD1. CDR3 length: 11 residues. Germline V gene data show CDR1 as SGHAT and CDR2 as FQNNGV. The V gene end was trimmed by 5 bases and the J gene end by 16 bases; junction bases not matched to a gene: 6.

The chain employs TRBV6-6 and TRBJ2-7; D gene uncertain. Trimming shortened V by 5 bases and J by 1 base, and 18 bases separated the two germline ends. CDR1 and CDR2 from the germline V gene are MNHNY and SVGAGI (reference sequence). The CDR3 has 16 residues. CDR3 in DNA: TGTGCCAGCAGTCCTGGTCGACATATTCTATCCTACGAGCAGTACTTC. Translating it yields CASSPGRHILSYEQYF.

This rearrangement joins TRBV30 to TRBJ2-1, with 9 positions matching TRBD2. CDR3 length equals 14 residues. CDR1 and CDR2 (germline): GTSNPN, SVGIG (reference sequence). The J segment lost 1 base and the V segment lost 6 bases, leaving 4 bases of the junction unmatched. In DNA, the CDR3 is TGTGCCTGTCAGACTAGCGGTTCCTACAATGAGCAGTTCTTC. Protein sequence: CACQTSGSYNEQFF.

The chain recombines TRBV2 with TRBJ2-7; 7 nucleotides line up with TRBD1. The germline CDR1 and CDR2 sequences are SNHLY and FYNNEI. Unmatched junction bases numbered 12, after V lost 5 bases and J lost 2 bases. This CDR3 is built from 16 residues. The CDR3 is CASSLDRDSYTYEQYF. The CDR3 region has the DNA TGTGCCAGCAGTTTAGACCGGGACAGCTACACCTACGAGCAGTACTTC.

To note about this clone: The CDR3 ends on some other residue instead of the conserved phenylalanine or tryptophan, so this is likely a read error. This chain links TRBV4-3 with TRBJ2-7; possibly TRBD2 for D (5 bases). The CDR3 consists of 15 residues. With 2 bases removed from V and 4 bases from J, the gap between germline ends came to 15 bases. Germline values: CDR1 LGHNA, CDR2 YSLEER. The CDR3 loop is CASSQSTTRNYEQYL. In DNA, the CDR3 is TGCGCCAGCAGCCAATCTACTACTAGGAATTACGAGCAGTACCTC.

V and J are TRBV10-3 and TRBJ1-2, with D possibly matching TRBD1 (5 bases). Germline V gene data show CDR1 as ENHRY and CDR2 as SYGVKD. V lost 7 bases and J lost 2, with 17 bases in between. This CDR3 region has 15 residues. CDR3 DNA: TGTGCCATCACCGGGGGGGGTTCAGCGAACTATGGCTACACCTTC. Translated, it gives CAITGGGSANYGYTF.

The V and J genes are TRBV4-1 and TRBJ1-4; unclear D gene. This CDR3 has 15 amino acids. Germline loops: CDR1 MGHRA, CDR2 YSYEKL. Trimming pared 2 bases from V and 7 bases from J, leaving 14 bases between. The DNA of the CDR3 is TGCGCCAGCAGCCAATGGTGGAGGGTTAGTGAAAAACTGTTTTTT. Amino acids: CASSQWWRVSEKLFF.

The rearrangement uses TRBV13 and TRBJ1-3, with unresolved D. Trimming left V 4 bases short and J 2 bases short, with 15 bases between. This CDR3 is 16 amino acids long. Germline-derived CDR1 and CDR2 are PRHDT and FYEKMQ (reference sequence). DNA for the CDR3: TGTGCCAGCAGCTCTGACTTGACTGGCACTGGAAACACCATATATTTT. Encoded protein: CASSSDLTGTGNTIYF.

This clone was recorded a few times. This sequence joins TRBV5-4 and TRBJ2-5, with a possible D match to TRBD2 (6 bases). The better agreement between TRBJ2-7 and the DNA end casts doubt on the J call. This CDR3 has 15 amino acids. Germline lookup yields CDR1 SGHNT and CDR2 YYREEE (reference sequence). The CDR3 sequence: CASSPGVGQLYEQYF. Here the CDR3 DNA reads TGTGCCAGCAGCCCGGGGGTCGGCCAGCTCTACGAGCAGTACTTC.

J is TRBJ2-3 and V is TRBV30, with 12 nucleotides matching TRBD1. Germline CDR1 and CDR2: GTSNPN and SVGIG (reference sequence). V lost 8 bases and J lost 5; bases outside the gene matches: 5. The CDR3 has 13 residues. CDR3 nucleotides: TGTGCCCGAGGGACAGGGGGCAAAGATACGCAGTATTTT. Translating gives CARGTGGKDTQYF. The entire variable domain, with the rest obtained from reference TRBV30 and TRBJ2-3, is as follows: SQTIHQWPATLVQPVGSPLSLECTVEGTSNPNLYWYRQAAGRGLQLLFYSVGIGQISSEVPQNLSASRPQDRQFILSSKKLLLSDSGFYLCARGTGGKDTQYFGPGTRLTVL.